The clone carrying this T cell receptor beta chain was detected ten times or more. Antigen specificity is unknown. This CDR3 has 19 residues. CDR1 is SGHAT and CDR2 is FQNNGV in the germline V gene. With V trimmed by 5 bases and J by 6 bases, 16 bases remained unmatched. This entry is derived from a study of read filtering for tumor transcriptome and immune sequencing. Across the study: Revised staging placed eight or nine patients in R-ISS I, about 15 in II, 7 in III. Whole-transcriptome libraries were prepared after DNase treatment. Findings and limits, study-wide: Even smaller IR-seq throughput identified most shared clonotypes.

Molecular barcoded adaptors covering alpha/delta and beta/gamma chains were used on approximately 400 ng RNA. TCRdb reprocessed the reads with MiXCR, giving one entry per CDR3 protein. The profile shows fewer than 35,000 distinct CDR3 sequences, about a fifth of them singletons. The J gene is TRBJ2-7, the V gene TRBV11-2; 16 bases fit TRBD2. Material for sequencing was a population of CD138-negative cells sorted from bone marrow. This clonotype was obtained from a donor aged 40 or older with multiple myeloma. This CDR3 reads CASSKTGTSGRGSRGEQYF. The CDR3 DNA sequence: TGTGCCAGCAGCAAGACCGGGACTAGCGGGAGGGGCTCCCGGGGCGAGCAGTACTTC.